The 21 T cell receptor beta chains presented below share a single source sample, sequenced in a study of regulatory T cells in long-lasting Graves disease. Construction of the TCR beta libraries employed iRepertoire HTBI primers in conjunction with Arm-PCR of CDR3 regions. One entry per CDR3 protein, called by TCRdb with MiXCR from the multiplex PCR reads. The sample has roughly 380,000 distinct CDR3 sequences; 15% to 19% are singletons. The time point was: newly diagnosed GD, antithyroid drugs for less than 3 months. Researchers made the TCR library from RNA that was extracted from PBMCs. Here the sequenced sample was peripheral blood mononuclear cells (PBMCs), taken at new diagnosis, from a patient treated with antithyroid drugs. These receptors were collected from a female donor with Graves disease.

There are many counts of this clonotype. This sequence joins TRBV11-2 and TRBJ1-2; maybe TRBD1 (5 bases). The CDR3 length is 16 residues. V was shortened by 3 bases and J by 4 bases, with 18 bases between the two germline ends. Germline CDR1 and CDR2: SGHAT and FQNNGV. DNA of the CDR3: TGTGCCAGCAGCTTCTCCGGGGGGAGTGCTGTCTATGGCTACACCTTC. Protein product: CASSFSGGSAVYGYTF.

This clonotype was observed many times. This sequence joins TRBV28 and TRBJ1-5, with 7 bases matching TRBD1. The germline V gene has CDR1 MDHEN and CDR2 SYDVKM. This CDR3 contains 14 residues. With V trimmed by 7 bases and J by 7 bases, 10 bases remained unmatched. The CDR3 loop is CASTRRGTEQPQHF. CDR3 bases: TGTGCCAGCACCCGAAGGGGGACAGAGCAGCCCCAGCATTTT. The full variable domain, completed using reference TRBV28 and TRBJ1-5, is DVKVTQSSRYLVKRTGEKVFLECVQDMDHENMFWYRQDPGLGLRLIYFSYDVKMKEKGDIPEGYSVSREKKERFSLILESASTNQTSMYLCASTRRGTEQPQHFGDGTRLSIL.

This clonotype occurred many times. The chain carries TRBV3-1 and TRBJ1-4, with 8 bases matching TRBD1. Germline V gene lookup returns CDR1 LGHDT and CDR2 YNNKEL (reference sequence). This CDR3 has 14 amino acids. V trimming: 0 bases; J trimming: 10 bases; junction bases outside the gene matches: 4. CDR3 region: CASSQDIQGGKLFF. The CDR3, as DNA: TGTGCCAGCAGCCAAGATATACAGGGGGGAAAACTGTTTTTT.

This CDR3 is CASSYRTGAQHF. The CDR3 DNA is TGTGCCAGCAGTTACCGGACCGGGGCCCAGCATTTT. V gene TRBV6-5 combines with J gene TRBJ1-5; D gene ambiguous. V was shortened by 2 bases and J by 11 bases, with 10 bases between the two germline ends. CDR1 is MNHEY, CDR2 SVGAGI, per germline. The CDR3 length is 12 residues.

Written as DNA, the CDR3 is TGTGCCAGCAGGGCACAGAGCACCGGGGAGCTGTTTTTT. It encodes CASRAQSTGELFF. The rearrangement links TRBV6-1 to TRBJ2-2; the D is unclear. The ends were cut back, 6 bases at V and 4 bases at J, with 9 bases in the middle. Germline V gene lookup returns CDR1 MNHNS and CDR2 SASEGT. The CDR3 loop spans 13 amino acids.

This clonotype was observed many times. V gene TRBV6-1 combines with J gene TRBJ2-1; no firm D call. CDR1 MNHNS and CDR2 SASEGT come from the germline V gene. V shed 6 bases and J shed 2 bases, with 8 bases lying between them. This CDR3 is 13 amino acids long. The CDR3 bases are TGTGCCAGCAGCCGCGATACCTACAATGAGCAGTTCTTC. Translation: CASSRDTYNEQFF.

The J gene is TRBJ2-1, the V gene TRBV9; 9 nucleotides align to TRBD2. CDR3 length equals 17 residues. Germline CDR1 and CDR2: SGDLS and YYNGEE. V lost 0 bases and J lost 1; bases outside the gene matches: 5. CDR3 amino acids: CASSVDGGGASYNEQFF. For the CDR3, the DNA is TGTGCCAGCAGCGTAGACGGCGGGGGGGCTTCCTACAATGAGCAGTTCTTC.

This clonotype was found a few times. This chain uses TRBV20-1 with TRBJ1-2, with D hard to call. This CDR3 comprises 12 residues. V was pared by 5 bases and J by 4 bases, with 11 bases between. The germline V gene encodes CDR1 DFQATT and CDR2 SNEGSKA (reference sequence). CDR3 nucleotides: TGCAGTGCTTCGCTTTACACCTATGGCTACACCTTC. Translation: CSASLYTYGYTF.

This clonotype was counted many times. This CDR3 reads CASSFVLAGGLGNEQFF. For the CDR3, the DNA is TGTGCCAGCAGCTTTGTCTTAGCGGGAGGGTTAGGGAATGAGCAGTTCTTC. The chain is built from TRBV7-9 and TRBJ2-1; TRBD2 matches 11 bases. V lost 3 bases and J lost 7; bases outside the gene matches: 11. This CDR3 has 17 amino acids. CDR1 and CDR2 (germline): SEHNR, FQNEAQ (reference sequence).

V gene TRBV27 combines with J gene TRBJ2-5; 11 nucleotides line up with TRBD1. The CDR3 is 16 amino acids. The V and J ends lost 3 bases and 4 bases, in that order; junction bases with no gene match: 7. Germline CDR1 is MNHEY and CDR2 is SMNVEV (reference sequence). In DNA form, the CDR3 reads TGTGCCAGCAGTTTCTCCCGGACAGGGGGCGCAGAGACCCAGTACTTC. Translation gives CASSFSRTGGAETQYF.

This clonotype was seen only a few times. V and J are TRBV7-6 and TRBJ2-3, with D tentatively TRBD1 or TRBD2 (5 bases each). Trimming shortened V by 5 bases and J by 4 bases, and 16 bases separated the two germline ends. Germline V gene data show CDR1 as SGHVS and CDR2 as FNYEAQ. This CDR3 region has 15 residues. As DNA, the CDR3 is TGTGCCAGCAGCCTACAGAGCCGGGGCGCAGATACGCAGTATTTT. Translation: CASSLQSRGADTQYF.

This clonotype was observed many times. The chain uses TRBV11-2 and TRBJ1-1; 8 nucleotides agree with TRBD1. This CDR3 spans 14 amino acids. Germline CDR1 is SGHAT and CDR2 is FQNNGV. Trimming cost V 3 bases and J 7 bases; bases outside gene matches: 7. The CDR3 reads CASSFGQGLIEAFF. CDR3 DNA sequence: TGTGCCAGCAGCTTCGGACAGGGCCTGATTGAAGCTTTCTTT.

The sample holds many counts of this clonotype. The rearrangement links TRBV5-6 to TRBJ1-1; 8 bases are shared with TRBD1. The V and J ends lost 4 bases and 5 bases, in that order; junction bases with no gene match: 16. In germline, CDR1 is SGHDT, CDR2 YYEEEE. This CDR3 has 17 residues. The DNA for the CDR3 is TGTGCCAGCAGCCTCCCGAGGCAGGGGGCTCTAAGGACTGAAGCTTTCTTT. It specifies CASSLPRQGALRTEAFF.

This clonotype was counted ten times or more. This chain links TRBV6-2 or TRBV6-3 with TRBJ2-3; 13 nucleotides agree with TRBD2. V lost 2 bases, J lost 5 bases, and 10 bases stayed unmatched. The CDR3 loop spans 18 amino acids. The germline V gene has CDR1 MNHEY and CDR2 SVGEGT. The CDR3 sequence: CASSYRTSGSLGLDTQYF. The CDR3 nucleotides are TGTGCCAGCAGTTACCGGACTAGCGGGAGCCTAGGGCTAGATACGCAGTATTTT.

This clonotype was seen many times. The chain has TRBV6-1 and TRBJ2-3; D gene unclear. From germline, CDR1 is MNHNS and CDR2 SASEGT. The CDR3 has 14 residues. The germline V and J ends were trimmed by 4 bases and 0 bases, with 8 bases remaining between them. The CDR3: CASSVTASTDTQYF. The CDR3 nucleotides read TGTGCCAGCAGTGTCACGGCAAGCACAGATACGCAGTATTTT.

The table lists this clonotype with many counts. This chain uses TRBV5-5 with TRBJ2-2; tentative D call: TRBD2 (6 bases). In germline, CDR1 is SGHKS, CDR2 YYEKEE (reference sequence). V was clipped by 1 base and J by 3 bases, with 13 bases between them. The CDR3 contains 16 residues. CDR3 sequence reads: CASSLSRRGDTGELFF. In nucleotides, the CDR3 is TGTGCCAGCAGCTTGAGTCGGAGGGGAGACACCGGGGAGCTGTTTTTT.

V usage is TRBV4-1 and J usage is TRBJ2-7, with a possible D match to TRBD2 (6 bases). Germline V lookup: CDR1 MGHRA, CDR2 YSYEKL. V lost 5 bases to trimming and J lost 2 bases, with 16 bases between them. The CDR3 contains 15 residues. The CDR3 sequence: CASSTRGRGTYEQYF. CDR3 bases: TGCGCCAGCAGCACCCGGGGACGGGGGACCTACGAGCAGTACTTC.

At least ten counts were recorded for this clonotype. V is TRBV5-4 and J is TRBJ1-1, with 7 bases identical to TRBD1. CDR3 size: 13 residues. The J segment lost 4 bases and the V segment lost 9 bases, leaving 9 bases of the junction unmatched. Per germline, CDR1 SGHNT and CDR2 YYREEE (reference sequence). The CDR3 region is CANRGNRVTEAFF. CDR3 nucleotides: TGTGCCAACAGGGGTAATAGGGTCACTGAAGCTTTCTTT.

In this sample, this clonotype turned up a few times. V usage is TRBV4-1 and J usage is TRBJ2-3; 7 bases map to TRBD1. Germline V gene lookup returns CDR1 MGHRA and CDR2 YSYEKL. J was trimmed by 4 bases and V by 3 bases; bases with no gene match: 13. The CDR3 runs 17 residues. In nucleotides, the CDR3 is TGCGCCAGCAGCCAGACACCCGACAGGGTAGCCCCAGATACGCAGTATTTT. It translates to CASSQTPDRVAPDTQYF.

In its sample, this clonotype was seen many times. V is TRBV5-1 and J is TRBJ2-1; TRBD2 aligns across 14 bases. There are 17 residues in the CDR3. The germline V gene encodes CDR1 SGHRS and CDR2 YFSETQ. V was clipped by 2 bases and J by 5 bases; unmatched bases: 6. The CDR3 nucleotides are TGCGCCAGCAGCTTCACCGGACTAGCGGGGGGTCACAATGAGCAGTTCTTC. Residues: CASSFTGLAGGHNEQFF.

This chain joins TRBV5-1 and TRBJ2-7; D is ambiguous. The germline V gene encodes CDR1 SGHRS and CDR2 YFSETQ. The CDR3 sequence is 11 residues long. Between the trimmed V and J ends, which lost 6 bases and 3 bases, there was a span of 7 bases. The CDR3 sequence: CASMSDYEQYF. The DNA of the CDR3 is TGCGCCAGCATGTCGGACTACGAGCAGTACTTC.